Listed here are 11 T cell receptor beta chains from one sample, sequenced in a study of cytomegalovirus exposure and HLA in healthy donors. The PCR made use of 60 Vbeta and 13 Jbeta primers. Sequenced by immunoSEQ multiplex PCR; TCRdb stores in-frame clones only, minus some. The sample includes about 150,000 clones, 85% of them seen just once. Sequenced: PBMCs. All receptors come from a woman between 18 and 29 years old in good health and CMV-seronegative.

The gene calls are TRBV19 and TRBJ1-5; unclear D gene. V was trimmed by 4 bases and J by 0 bases, leaving 13 bases between them. The CDR3 has 16 amino acids. Germline-derived CDR1 and CDR2 are LNHDA and SQIVND (reference sequence). The CDR3 reads CASSTGNGLSNQPQHF. The DNA of the CDR3 is TGTGCCAGTAGTACGGGAAACGGGCTTAGCAATCAGCCCCAGCATTTT.

The chain carries TRBV7-2 and TRBJ2-7, with D possibly matching TRBD1 (5 bases). V gave up 1 base and J gave up 2 bases, with 15 bases separating them. Per germline, CDR1 SGHTA and CDR2 FQGNSA. This CDR3 is built from 16 residues. CDR3 protein: CASSLESDSLTYEQYF. The CDR3 coding sequence is TGTGCCAGCAGCTTAGAAAGCGACAGTCTCACCTACGAGCAGTACTTC.

The DNA of the CDR3 is TGCGCCAGCAGCTTACTGAACGAGCAGTACTTC. Its protein is CASSLLNEQYF. The V and J genes are TRBV5-1 and TRBJ2-7; D is ambiguous. The germline CDR1 and CDR2 sequences are SGHRS and YFSETQ. The CDR3 sequence is 11 residues long. V lost 2 bases, J lost 5 bases, and 5 bases lay in between.

The chain has TRBV21-1 and TRBJ1-5. TRBV21-1 constitutes a pseudogene. This CDR3 has 13 residues. As DNA, the CDR3 is TGTGCCAGCCCCCGAGTCTACGGGTTGCCCCAGCATTTT. Amino acid sequence: CASPRVYGLPQHF.

The rearrangement joins TRBV7-9 to TRBJ2-6; D gene uncertain. Germline V gene sequence: CDR1 SEHNR, CDR2 FQNEAQ (reference sequence). This CDR3 comprises 17 residues. Trimming shortened V by 8 bases and J by 0 bases, and 17 bases separated the two germline ends. The CDR3 DNA sequence: TGTGCCAGCGCCATAAGTACTCGGGTCTCTGGGGCCAACGTCCTGACTTTC. Amino acid sequence: CASAISTRVSGANVLTF.

The genes are TRBV6-5 and TRBJ2-2; D possibly corresponds to TRBD2 (7 bases). Germline values: CDR1 MNHEY, CDR2 SVGAGI. There are 14 residues in the CDR3. Trimming removed 5 bases at V and 8 bases at J, with 15 bases between. The CDR3 is CASSDAGAHGELFF. CDR3 DNA sequence: TGTGCCAGCAGTGACGCGGGGGCGCATGGGGAGCTGTTTTTT.

This clone was detected only a few times. V usage is TRBV19 and J usage is TRBJ1-2; D is perhaps TRBD1 (6 bases). From germline, CDR1 is LNHDA and CDR2 SQIVND (reference sequence). Trimming removed 4 bases from V and 12 bases from J, with 18 bases in between. CDR3 size: 13 residues. The CDR3 here is CASSSATGWSHTF. Here the CDR3 DNA reads TGTGCCAGTAGTAGCGCGACAGGTTGGTCCCACACCTTC.

The V call is TRBV7-9, the J call TRBJ1-6, with D perhaps matching TRBD1 (6 bases). V gave up 5 bases and J gave up 0 bases, with 11 bases separating them. The CDR3 length is 16 residues. CDR1 is SEHNR, CDR2 FQNEAQ, per germline (reference sequence). In nucleotides, the CDR3 is TGTGCCAGCAGCGGTGGACAGAGCTCCTATAATTCACCCCTCCACTTT. The encoded protein is CASSGGQSSYNSPLHF.

The chain employs TRBV4-3 and TRBJ2-3; no firm D call. CDR1 and CDR2 from the germline V gene are LGHNA and YSLEER. This CDR3 region has 14 residues. Trimming removed 0 bases at V and 2 bases at J, with 6 bases between. The CDR3 nucleotides read TGCGCCAGCAGCCAAGACAGTTTCACAGATACGCAGTATTTT. Translating it yields CASSQDSFTDTQYF.

The V gene is TRBV4-1, the J gene TRBJ2-3; 8 bases are shared with TRBD2. The CDR3 sequence is 18 residues long. The V gene's germline CDR1 is MGHRA and CDR2 YSYEKL. The V segment lost 1 base and the J segment 1 base; nucleotides outside the gene matches: 10. The CDR3 DNA reads as TGCGCCAGCAGCCAAGCCCCAAGCGGTAGCGGGGGCACAGATACGCAGTATTTT. Translation: CASSQAPSGSGGTDTQYF.

The chain couples TRBV10-3 to TRBJ2-1; 9 bases line up with TRBD2. This CDR3 has 15 residues. Germline V CDR1 and CDR2: ENHRY, SYGVKD. V lost 6 bases, J lost 0 bases, and 3 bases stayed unmatched. CDR3 coding DNA: TGTGCCATCAGAGAGACTAGCGGCTCCTACAATGAGCAGTTCTTC. Its translation: CAIRETSGSYNEQFF.